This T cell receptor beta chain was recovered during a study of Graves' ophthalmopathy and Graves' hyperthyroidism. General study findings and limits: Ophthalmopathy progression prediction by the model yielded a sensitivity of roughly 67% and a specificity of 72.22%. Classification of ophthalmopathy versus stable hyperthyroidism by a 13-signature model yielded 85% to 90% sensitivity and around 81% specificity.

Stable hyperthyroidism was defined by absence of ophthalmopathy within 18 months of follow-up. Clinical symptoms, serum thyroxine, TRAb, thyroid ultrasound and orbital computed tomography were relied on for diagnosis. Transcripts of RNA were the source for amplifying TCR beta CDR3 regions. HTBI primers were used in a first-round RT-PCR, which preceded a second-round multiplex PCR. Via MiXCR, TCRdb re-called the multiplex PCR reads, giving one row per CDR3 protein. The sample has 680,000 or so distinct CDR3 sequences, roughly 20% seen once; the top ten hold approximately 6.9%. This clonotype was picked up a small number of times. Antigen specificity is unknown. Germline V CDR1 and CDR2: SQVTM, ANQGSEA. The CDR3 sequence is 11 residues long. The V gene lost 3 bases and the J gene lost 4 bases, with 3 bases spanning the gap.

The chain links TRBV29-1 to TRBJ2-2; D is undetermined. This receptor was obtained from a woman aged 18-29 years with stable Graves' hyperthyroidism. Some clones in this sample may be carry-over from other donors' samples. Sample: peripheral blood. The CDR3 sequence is CSVDFTGELFF. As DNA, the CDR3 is TGCAGCGTTGATTTCACCGGGGAGCTGTTTTTT.